This T cell receptor (beta chain) was captured by sequencing in a study of PD-1 blockade in mismatch repair-deficient tumors. Looking at the study overall: Enrolled about 2013-2017, patients had progressing, pretreated mismatch repair-deficient cancers of 12 types.

TCRdb's table, derived via immunoSEQ multiplex PCR, lists solely in-frame clones and lacks some. The sample shows approximately 15,000 clones, 70% to 85% of them seen only once. Notes on this clone: Its antigen is unknown.

CDR3 length: 15 amino acids. J gave up 8 bases and V 6 bases, and 7 bases lay outside the gene matches. Germline CDR1 and CDR2: SNHLY and FYNNEI. As for time point: roughly 9-day in vitro stimulation with candidate neoantigen peptide 5. The TCR-sequenced patients were a few responders to pembrolizumab. Several ELISpot-reactive neoantigen peptides each drove a 10-day in vitro stimulation. An identically run culture lacking peptide was the fold-change baseline. Material: cells cultured in vitro, obtained from a patient treated with pembrolizumab. The chain carries TRBV2 and TRBJ2-1, with TRBD2 identical over 13 bases. The sequence was collected from an adult with mismatch repair-deficient cancer. The CDR3 protein is CASRTGTSGIHEQFF. The CDR3 region has the DNA TGTGCCAGCAGGACCGGGACTAGCGGGATCCATGAGCAGTTCTTC.